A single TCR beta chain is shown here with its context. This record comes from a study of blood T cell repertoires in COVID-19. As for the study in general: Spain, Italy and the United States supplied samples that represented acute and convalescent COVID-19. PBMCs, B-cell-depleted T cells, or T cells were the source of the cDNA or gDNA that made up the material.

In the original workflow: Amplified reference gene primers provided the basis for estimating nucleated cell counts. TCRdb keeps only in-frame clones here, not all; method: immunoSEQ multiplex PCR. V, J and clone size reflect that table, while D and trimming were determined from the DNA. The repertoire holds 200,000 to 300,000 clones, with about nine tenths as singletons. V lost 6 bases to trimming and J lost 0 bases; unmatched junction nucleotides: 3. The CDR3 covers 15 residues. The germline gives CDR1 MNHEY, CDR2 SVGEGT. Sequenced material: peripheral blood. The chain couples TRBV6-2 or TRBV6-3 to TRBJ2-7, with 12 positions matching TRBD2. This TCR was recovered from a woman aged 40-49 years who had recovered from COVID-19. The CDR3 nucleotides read TGTGCCAGCAGCTCGACTAGCGGGAGCTCCTACGAGCAGTACTTC. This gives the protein CASSSTSGSSYEQYF.